A single sample gave rise to the 9 T cell receptor beta chains below, sequenced in a study of shared clonotypes between healthy human individuals (dated by TCRdb to 2019 to 2021). The method behind the library was the immunoSEQ multiplex PCR assay. TCRdb provides this immuneACCESS table in a form limited to in-frame rearrangements. Some clones are lacking; in checked studies, under half of them reflect an unresolved V gene, and why the rest are absent is not known. For this sample the table gives 2 million to 2.5 million clones, of which 85% to 95% were detected only once. In total, the top ten clones hold about 0.39% of the sample. Sample: naive CD4+ T cells from PBMCs. Explained via the paper, the cell subset or site label denotes: CD45RA+ positively selected. These receptors all come from a young man in good health. Some clones in this sample may be carry-over from other donors' samples.

A remark on this clone: Other DNA variants within this sample encode the same CDR3. CDR3 in amino acids: CASSPGGTYEQYF. Here the CDR3 DNA reads TGTGCCAGCTCACCAGGGGGAACCTACGAGCAGTACTTC. This rearrangement joins TRBV18 to TRBJ2-7, with D perhaps TRBD1 or TRBD2 (5 bases each). Trimming took 2 bases from V and 2 from J, leaving 7 bases between them. This CDR3 contains 13 residues. CDR1 is KGHSH, CDR2 LQKENI, per germline.

For this clone: This CDR3 is also generated by other DNA sequences in the sample. J is TRBJ2-3 and V is TRBV30, with TRBD2 matching 7 bases. Per the germline V gene, CDR1 is GTSNPN and CDR2 is SVGIG (reference sequence). V gave up 0 bases and J gave up 0 bases; unmatched junction bases: 0. This CDR3 has 14 amino acids. This CDR3 reads CAWSVGGSTDTQYF. The CDR3 coding sequence is TGTGCCTGGAGTGTCGGGGGGAGCACAGATACGCAGTATTTT.

The gene calls are TRBV18 and TRBJ2-1, with D tentatively TRBD1 (6 bases). The length of the CDR3 is 14 residues. The germline V gene encodes CDR1 KGHSH and CDR2 LQKENI. The V end lost 6 bases, the J end lost 5 bases, and 14 bases lay between the germline ends. The CDR3 coding sequence is TGTGCCAGCTCCACCGGGACACTAGACAATGAGCAGTTCTTC. As protein: CASSTGTLDNEQFF.

The chain employs TRBV5-4 and TRBJ1-2; the D gene is possibly TRBD1 (6 bases). V lost 0 bases, J lost 2 bases, and 8 bases lay in between. CDR3 size: 14 residues. Germline loops: CDR1 SGHNT, CDR2 YYREEE (reference sequence). CDR3 nucleotide sequence: TGTGCCAGCAGCTTGGGCAGGGGAAACTATGGCTACACCTTC. Translated, it gives CASSLGRGNYGYTF.

The chain uses TRBV18 and TRBJ2-3; 10 bases fit TRBD2. This CDR3 contains 16 residues. Unmatched junction bases numbered 11, after V lost 9 bases and J lost 2 bases. The V gene's germline CDR1 is KGHSH and CDR2 LQKENI. The CDR3 region has the DNA TGTGCCAGTTCCTCGGTAGCGGGAGGTACCACAGATACGCAGTATTTT. The encoded protein is CASSSVAGGTTDTQYF.

The chain recombines TRBV7-9 with TRBJ1-5; D not resolved. Deletions cut 5 bases from V and 7 bases from J, with 9 bases between. The CDR3 has 12 amino acids. Germline V gene sequence: CDR1 SEHNR, CDR2 FQNEAQ (reference sequence). CDR3 sequence: CASSQDGQPQHF. The CDR3, as DNA: TGTGCCAGCAGCCAGGACGGGCAGCCCCAGCATTTT.

The table lists this clone with a few counts. The chain carries TRBV5-4 and TRBJ1-1; perhaps TRBD1 as D (6 bases). V was clipped by 1 base and J by 3 bases, with 10 bases between them. CDR1 and CDR2 from the germline V gene are SGHNT and YYREEE (reference sequence). The length of the CDR3 is 14 residues. The DNA for the CDR3 is TGTGCCAGCAGCTTGCAGACAGGCGACACTGAAGCTTTCTTT. This translates into CASSLQTGDTEAFF. Based on the CDR3 plus reference TRBV5-4 and TRBJ1-1, the full variable domain is ETGVTQSPTHLIKTRGQQVTLRCSSQSGHNTVSWYQQALGQGPQFIFQYYREEENGRGNFPPRFSGLQFPNYSSELNVNALELDDSALYLCASSLQTGDTEAFFGQGTRLTVV.

This chain connects TRBV5-1 to TRBJ2-7; D is uncertain. V lost 4 bases and J lost 4, with 15 bases in between. Germline V gene sequence: CDR1 SGHRS, CDR2 YFSETQ. This CDR3 contains 14 residues. The DNA of the CDR3 is TGCGCCAGCAGCCCCTGGGCGGATCCGTACGAGCAGTACTTC. The encoded protein is CASSPWADPYEQYF.

This chain uses TRBV28 with TRBJ2-2; D gene uncertain. With 2 bases removed from V and 4 bases from J, the gap between germline ends came to 8 bases. Germline-derived CDR1 and CDR2 are MDHEN and SYDVKM. CDR3 length: 14 amino acids. CDR3 sequence (DNA): TGTGCCAGCAGTTTAGTAGCCTTCACCGGGGAGCTGTTTTTT. Residues: CASSLVAFTGELFF.